What follows are 22 T cell receptor beta chains derived from one specimen sequenced in a study of PD-1 blockade in classical Hodgkin lymphoma. The protocol was immunoSEQ multiplex PCR, while the TCRdb copy is restricted to in-frame clones and leaves out a portion. Found here are 21,000 or so clones, 87% of them singletons; the top ten hold less than 7.5%. The time point was: newly diagnosed, previously untreated cHL patient sample. CD8+ T cells were isolated from thawed PBMCs by magnetic negative selection. The sample comprised CD8+ T cells from blood. The receptors derive from a human donor with classical Hodgkin lymphoma.

The chain couples TRBV7-6 to TRBJ2-3, with 9 bases aligning to TRBD2. Germline V gene sequence: CDR1 SGHVS, CDR2 FNYEAQ. The junction had 5 bases not matched to a gene; V was cut back by 1 base and J by 6 bases. The CDR3 is 15 residues long. The CDR3 protein is CASSLGAGGPDTQYF. The CDR3 DNA follows: TGTGCCAGCAGCTTAGGCGCGGGAGGGCCGGATACGCAGTATTTT.

This chain joins TRBV14 and TRBJ2-7; TRBD1 aligns across 9 bases. Germline V gene lookup returns CDR1 SGHDN and CDR2 FVKESK. The CDR3 loop spans 14 amino acids. J lost 3 bases, V lost 1 base, and 1 base had no gene match. The CDR3 DNA reads TGTGCCAGCAGCCAAGGGACAGGGGACTACGAGCAGTACTTC. Translation: CASSQGTGDYEQYF. Full variable domain (rest looked up from reference TRBV14 and TRBJ2-7): EAGVTQFPSHSVIEKGQTVTLRCDPISGHDNLYWYRRVMGKEIKFLLHFVKESKQDESGMPNNRFLAERTGGTYSTLKVQPAELEDSGVYFCASSQGTGDYEQYFGPGTRLTVT.

The rearrangement joins TRBV13 to TRBJ1-2; the D is unclear. Germline CDR1 reads PRHDT; CDR2 reads FYEKMQ (reference sequence). The CDR3 extends over 14 amino acids. Trimming removed 7 bases from V and 8 bases from J, with 20 bases in between. Here the CDR3 DNA reads TGTGCCAGCACACCCCTCCCCCGGAGTGAGGGCTACACCTTC. Its protein product is CASTPLPRSEGYTF.

The chain carries TRBV10-3 and TRBJ2-1; D might be TRBD1 or TRBD2, each matching 5 bases. V lost 7 bases, J lost 7 bases, and 17 bases lay in between. Germline CDR1 ENHRY, CDR2 SYGVKD. The CDR3 is 14 amino acids. The CDR3 spells CAIKGPGSNNEQFF. The CDR3 nucleotides read TGTGCCATCAAGGGTCCAGGGAGTAATAATGAGCAGTTCTTC.

This clone has just a few counts. The rearrangement joins TRBV2 to TRBJ2-7; possible D gene TRBD1, 6 bases. The CDR3 covers 16 residues. CDR1 SNHLY and CDR2 FYNNEI come from the germline V gene. Trimming took 0 bases from V and 5 from J, leaving 17 bases between them. The DNA of the CDR3 is TGTGCCAGCAGTGAAGCGGTGGGGGCCGGAGTGGACGAGCAGTACTTC. Amino acids: CASSEAVGAGVDEQYF. Full variable domain (rest looked up from reference TRBV2 and TRBJ2-7): EPEVTQTPSHQVTQMGQEVILRCVPISNHLYFYWYRQILGQKVEFLVSFYNNEISEKSEIFDDQFSVERPDGSNFTLKIRSTKLEDSAMYFCASSEAVGAGVDEQYFGPGTRLTVT.

The chain links TRBV11-2 to TRBJ2-1; D gene ambiguous. Deletions cut 3 bases from V and 4 bases from J, with 25 bases between. The CDR3 length is 19 residues. Germline V gene data show CDR1 as SGHAT and CDR2 as FQNNGV. CDR3 sequence reads: CASSFSSGPSLLGYNEQFF. Here the CDR3 DNA reads TGTGCCAGCAGCTTCAGCTCCGGACCCTCTCTTTTAGGATACAATGAGCAGTTCTTC.

V gene TRBV7-6 combines with J gene TRBJ2-5; D gene unclear. V dropped 5 bases and J dropped 2 bases, with 9 bases sitting between them. The CDR3 runs to 13 residues. The germline V gene has CDR1 SGHVS and CDR2 FNYEAQ. CDR3 coding DNA: TGTGCCAGCAGCCTCCACCTTCAAGAGACCCAGTACTTC. It is translated as CASSLHLQETQYF. The whole variable domain, filled in from reference TRBV7-6 and TRBJ2-5, reads GAGVSQSPRYKVTKRGQDVALRCDPISGHVSLYWYRQALGQGPEFLTYFNYEAQQDKSGLPNDRFSAERPEGSISTLTIQRTEQRDSAMYRCASSLHLQETQYFGPGTRLLVL.

The chain is built from TRBV15 and TRBJ2-3; 7 bases fit TRBD1. The germline gives CDR1 LNHNV, CDR2 YYDKDF (reference sequence). J lost 2 bases, V lost 6 bases, and 8 bases had no gene match. This CDR3 contains 15 residues. CDR3 in amino acids: CATSPNRGHTDTQYF. The CDR3 DNA sequence: TGTGCCACCAGTCCGAACAGGGGTCACACAGATACGCAGTATTTT.

The chain links TRBV4-1 to TRBJ2-1, with TRBD2 matching over 13 bases. This CDR3 is 18 amino acids long. CDR1 is MGHRA and CDR2 is YSYEKL in the germline V gene. V lost 2 bases, J lost 4 bases, and 8 bases stayed unmatched. This CDR3 reads CASSQYRLAGGLYNEQFF. The CDR3 DNA sequence: TGCGCCAGCAGCCAATACCGACTAGCGGGGGGCCTTTACAATGAGCAGTTCTTC.

This CDR3 reads CASIGTGSYEQYF. The CDR3 DNA reads as TGTGCCAGCATTGGGACAGGGTCCTACGAGCAGTACTTC. The rearrangement joins TRBV6-5 to TRBJ2-7; 9 nucleotides align to TRBD1. The trim removed 7 bases at V and 1 base at J, leaving 2 bases unmatched. The CDR3 totals 13 residues. The germline gives CDR1 MNHEY, CDR2 SVGAGI.

This clone was counted once. The chain employs TRBV11-2 and TRBJ2-6; D gene unclear. The length of the CDR3 is 13 residues. V lost 8 bases to trimming and J lost 1 base, with 6 bases between them. Germline V lookup: CDR1 SGHAT, CDR2 FQNNGV. CDR3 sequence reads: CASYRSGANVLTF. The DNA for the CDR3 is TGTGCCAGCTACCGGTCTGGGGCCAACGTCCTGACTTTC.

The rearrangement joins TRBV7-7 to TRBJ2-1, with 7 bases fitting TRBD2. CDR3 size: 17 residues. CDR1 SSHAT and CDR2 FNYEAQ come from the germline V gene (reference sequence). V shed 1 base, J shed 0 bases, and the junction held 6 bases outside the gene matches. The CDR3 protein is CASSLGPGTTSYNEQFF. CDR3 sequence (DNA): TGTGCCAGCAGCTTAGGTCCCGGGACTACCTCCTACAATGAGCAGTTCTTC.

The CDR3 sequence: CASSLTGDEQFF. The CDR3 DNA reads TGTGCCAGCAGCTTGACCGGGGATGAGCAGTTCTTC. V usage is TRBV13 and J usage is TRBJ2-1; D might be TRBD2 (5 bases). The CDR3 sequence is 12 residues long. V was clipped by 3 bases and J by 8 bases, with 8 bases between them. Germline V gives CDR1 PRHDT, CDR2 FYEKMQ (reference sequence).

The CDR3, as DNA: TGTGCCAGCAGTTACGACAGGGGAAACACTGAAGCTTTCTTT. This translates into CASSYDRGNTEAFF. The chain carries TRBV6-5 and TRBJ1-1, with 8 bases lining up with TRBD1. The CDR3 runs to 14 residues. CDR1 is MNHEY, CDR2 SVGAGI, per germline. After removal of 2 bases from V and 2 bases from J, the junction contained 1 base not matched to a gene.

This chain uses TRBV15 with TRBJ2-1; TRBD1 might be the D (5 bases). This CDR3 region has 14 residues. Trimming took 5 bases from V and 4 from J, leaving 12 bases between them. Germline CDR1 LNHNV, CDR2 YYDKDF (reference sequence). Here the CDR3 reads CATSPWGGYNEQFF. For the CDR3, the DNA is TGTGCCACCAGCCCCTGGGGCGGTTACAATGAGCAGTTCTTC.

The chain couples TRBV5-6 to TRBJ2-1; D is unclear. The CDR3 covers 14 residues. V lost 2 bases to trimming and J lost 1 base, with 7 bases between them. Germline V CDR1 and CDR2: SGHDT, YYEEEE. The CDR3 loop is CASSFPVSYNEQFF. The DNA for the CDR3 is TGTGCCAGCAGCTTCCCCGTTTCCTACAATGAGCAGTTCTTC.

This rearrangement joins TRBV4-1 to TRBJ2-7; 8 nucleotides align to TRBD1. Trimming cost V 0 bases and J 3 bases; bases outside gene matches: 1. From germline, CDR1 is MGHRA and CDR2 YSYEKL. The CDR3 loop spans 14 amino acids. The CDR3 DNA is TGCGCCAGCAGCCAAGAGGGGACAGGCTACGAGCAGTACTTC. Translating gives CASSQEGTGYEQYF.

The V call is TRBV19, the J call TRBJ2-7; D is possibly TRBD1 (5 bases). CDR3 length: 13 residues. Trimming pared 1 base from V and 7 bases from J, leaving 11 bases between. CDR1 and CDR2 (germline): LNHDA, SQIVND (reference sequence). The CDR3 coding sequence is TGTGCCAGTAGTATAGCCCCCCGGACAGAGCAGTACTTC. It specifies CASSIAPRTEQYF.

This rearrangement joins TRBV4-3 to TRBJ1-5; no clear D gene. The V and J ends lost 0 bases and 7 bases respectively, with 10 bases between them. The CDR3 is 14 residues long. Germline V CDR1 and CDR2: LGHNA, YSLEER. CDR3 residues: CASSQDLGLQPQHF. CDR3 sequence (DNA): TGCGCCAGCAGCCAAGATCTCGGATTGCAGCCCCAGCATTTT.

The gene calls are TRBV19 and TRBJ2-2; D may be TRBD1 (5 bases). This CDR3 spans 13 amino acids. From germline, CDR1 is LNHDA and CDR2 SQIVND (reference sequence). V lost 9 bases and J 6 bases, leaving 14 bases between the germline ends. CDR3 DNA sequence: TGTGCCAGCCAGGGAAGTCGGGCCGGGGAGCTGTTTTTT. Translated: CASQGSRAGELFF.

The chain is built from TRBV4-1 and TRBJ2-2; the D is unclear. Germline values: CDR1 MGHRA, CDR2 YSYEKL. Trimming cost V 0 bases and J 7 bases, with 9 bases left between them. The CDR3 runs 14 residues. The CDR3 region is CASSQERGGGELFF. DNA of the CDR3: TGCGCCAGCAGCCAAGAAAGAGGTGGCGGGGAGCTGTTTTTT.

The V gene is TRBV2, the J gene TRBJ2-7; D is tentatively TRBD1 or TRBD2 (5 bases each). The V end was cut by 1 base, the J end by 2 bases, with 15 bases between. Germline V CDR1 and CDR2: SNHLY, FYNNEI. The CDR3 loop spans 16 amino acids. The CDR3 DNA reads TGTGCCAGCAGTGAAGAAAGGGTTGGGGGAGCCTACGAGCAGTACTTC. Translation gives CASSEERVGGAYEQYF.